Presented here are 14 T cell receptor beta chains from one specimen sequenced in a study of cytomegalovirus exposure and HLA in healthy donors. The PCR contained 60 Vbeta and 13 Jbeta primers. TCRdb's copy holds only in-frame clones and misses some; the assay was immunoSEQ multiplex PCR. The sample consists of 95,000 to 150,000 clones, 83% of them appearing once. Sample: PBMCs. These receptors all stem from a woman in her 40s in good health and CMV-seropositive.

V and J are TRBV9 and TRBJ1-2, with D unresolved. This CDR3 is 14 amino acids long. Per germline, CDR1 SGDLS and CDR2 YYNGEE. The V gene lost 0 bases and the J gene lost 1 base, with 7 bases spanning the gap. DNA of the CDR3: TGTGCCAGCAGCGTAGGCGGGCTTAACTATGGCTACACCTTC. The encoded protein is CASSVGGLNYGYTF. The variable domain in full, with the rest retrieved from reference TRBV9 and TRBJ1-2, is DSGVTQTPKHLITATGQRVTLRCSPRSGDLSVYWYQQSLDQGLQFLIQYYNGEERAKGNILERFSAQQFPDLHSELNLSSLELGDSALYFCASSVGGLNYGYTFGSGTRLTVV.

This clone has only a few counts. J is TRBJ1-5 and V is TRBV6-6; tentatively, D is TRBD1 (5 bases). CDR1 and CDR2 (germline): MNHNY, SVGAGI (reference sequence). CDR3 size: 12 residues. V gave up 7 bases and J gave up 6 bases, with 10 bases separating them. In DNA form, the CDR3 reads TGTGCCAGCATGCAGGGAAGTCAGCCCCAGCATTTT. It encodes CASMQGSQPQHF.

This chain links TRBV21-1 with TRBJ1-5; whether TRBD1, the table's D call, matches the DNA was not checked. TRBV21-1 is deemed a pseudogene. This CDR3 comprises 18 residues. The CDR3 DNA reads TGTGCCAGCAGCTCGGGACAGGGGAAAGTAGGTAACAATCAGCCCCAGCATTTT. Translated, it gives CASSSGQGKVGNNQPQHF.

The chain is built from TRBV5-6 and TRBJ2-7; 8 nucleotides align to TRBD2. Germline-derived CDR1 and CDR2 are SGHDT and YYEEEE. The junction had 10 bases not matched to a gene; V was cut back by 0 bases and J by 2 bases. This CDR3 has 17 amino acids. The CDR3 here is CASSLGGAGGWAYEQYF. CDR3 nucleotides: TGTGCCAGCAGCTTGGGGGGGGCGGGGGGCTGGGCCTACGAGCAGTACTTC.

A note on this clone: The same CDR3 can be traced to other DNA sequences in this sample. The rearrangement uses TRBV2 and TRBJ2-2, with D possibly being TRBD2 (6 bases). Trimming removed 4 bases at V and 4 bases at J, with 10 bases between. CDR1 is SNHLY and CDR2 is FYNNEI in the germline V gene. The CDR3 sequence is 14 residues long. CDR3 protein: CASSGQGGTGELFF. In DNA form, the CDR3 reads TGTGCCAGCAGTGGTCAGGGAGGCACCGGGGAGCTGTTTTTT.

This clone was seen a few times. J is TRBJ1-1 and V is TRBV5-5, with 7 nucleotides matching TRBD1. The germline V gene has CDR1 SGHKS and CDR2 YYEKEE (reference sequence). The CDR3 totals 18 residues. The ends lost 0 bases at V and 4 bases at J; junction bases unmatched: 15. The CDR3 loop reads CASSLDHLLNPGGTEAFF. DNA of the CDR3: TGTGCCAGCAGCTTGGATCACTTATTAAACCCAGGGGGCACTGAAGCTTTCTTT.

This chain connects TRBV5-5 to TRBJ1-2; 7 nucleotides agree with TRBD1. This CDR3 is 19 amino acids long. The V segment lost 3 bases and the J segment 5 bases; nucleotides outside the gene matches: 22. Germline lookup yields CDR1 SGHKS and CDR2 YYEKEE (reference sequence). The CDR3 nucleotides read TGTGCCAGCAGCTCAACAGGGGCAGGGTGGCTCGACTTTACGTATGGCTACACCTTC. Its protein product is CASSSTGAGWLDFTYGYTF.

V and J are TRBV11-2 and TRBJ2-7; 10 bases line up with TRBD2. V lost 2 bases, J lost 3 bases, and 10 bases stayed unmatched. The CDR3 sequence is 17 residues long. Germline values: CDR1 SGHAT, CDR2 FQNNGV. CDR3 residues: CASSLISTAGGRYEQYF. Written as DNA, the CDR3 is TGTGCCAGCAGCTTAATATCGACAGCGGGAGGGCGCTACGAGCAGTACTTC.

J is TRBJ2-1 and V is TRBV28, with 7 positions matching TRBD1. CDR3 size: 11 residues. With 6 bases clipped from V and 14 bases from J, the junction kept 7 bases outside the gene matches. CDR1 is MDHEN, CDR2 SYDVKM, per germline. CDR3 sequence: CASSLGTAEFF. The CDR3 DNA reads TGTGCCAGCAGCTTAGGGACAGCGGAGTTCTTC.

This sequence joins TRBV5-4 and TRBJ1-3; TRBD1 matches 8 bases. Losses at the gene ends were 4 bases for V and 3 bases for J; bases not matched to a gene: 3. The CDR3 is made up of 14 amino acids. Germline CDR1 SGHNT, CDR2 YYREEE (reference sequence). In DNA, the CDR3 is TGTGCCAGCAGCAGGACAGGGTTTGGAAACACCATATATTTT. Its translation is CASSRTGFGNTIYF.

The chain links TRBV6-1 to TRBJ2-1; the match to TRBD2 covers 7 bases. Germline lookup yields CDR1 MNHNS and CDR2 SASEGT. The CDR3 runs to 15 residues. Losses at the gene ends were 7 bases for V and 2 bases for J; bases not matched to a gene: 8. CDR3 DNA: TGTGCCAGCACCCCGTCGGGAGGAGCCTACAATGAGCAGTTCTTC. It encodes CASTPSGGAYNEQFF.

This rearrangement joins TRBV5-6 to TRBJ2-7, with 9 bases fitting TRBD1. The germline gives CDR1 SGHDT, CDR2 YYEEEE. This CDR3 comprises 14 residues. With 5 bases clipped from V and 3 bases from J, the junction kept 6 bases outside the gene matches. CDR3 nucleotides: TGTGCCAGCAGAGGCTGGACAGGGGACTACGAGCAGTACTTC. Translated, it gives CASRGWTGDYEQYF.

The gene calls are TRBV6-6 and TRBJ2-3, with 11 bases identical to TRBD1. This CDR3 has 15 residues. The ends lost 1 base at V and 5 bases at J; junction bases unmatched: 2. Per the germline V gene, CDR1 is MNHNY and CDR2 is SVGAGI (reference sequence). CDR3 loop: CASSYWDRGEDTQYF. For the CDR3, the DNA is TGTGCCAGCAGTTACTGGGACAGGGGGGAAGATACGCAGTATTTT.

The gene calls are TRBV9 and TRBJ2-1; 11 bases match TRBD2. Germline V lookup: CDR1 SGDLS, CDR2 YYNGEE. The CDR3 is 15 amino acids. V dropped 0 bases and J dropped 6; count of bases not matched to a gene: 2. CDR3 sequence reads: CASSVGGLAGNEQFF. The CDR3 region has the DNA TGTGCCAGCAGCGTAGGAGGACTAGCGGGCAATGAGCAGTTCTTC.